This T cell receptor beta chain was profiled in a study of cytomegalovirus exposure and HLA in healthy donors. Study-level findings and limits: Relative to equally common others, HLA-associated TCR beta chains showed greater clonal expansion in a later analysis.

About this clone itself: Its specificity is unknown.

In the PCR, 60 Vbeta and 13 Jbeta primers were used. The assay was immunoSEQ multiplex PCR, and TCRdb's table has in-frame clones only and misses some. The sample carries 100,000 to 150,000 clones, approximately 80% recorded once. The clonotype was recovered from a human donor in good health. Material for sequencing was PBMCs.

The CDR3 reads CASTFYRSGEQFF. The CDR3 coding sequence is TGTGCCAGCACCTTTTACCGGAGCGGTGAGCAGTTCTTC. This sequence joins TRBV27 and TRBJ2-1; D perhaps matches TRBD2 (5 bases). The germline V gene has CDR1 MNHEY and CDR2 SMNVEV (reference sequence). The CDR3 is 13 residues long. V was pared by 7 bases and J by 9 bases, with 16 bases between.